This T cell receptor (beta chain) was sequenced for a study of cytomegalovirus exposure and HLA in healthy donors. Notes on the study in general: Rates of TCR association differed by HLA locus in a later analysis, with DRB1 highest and HLA-C lowest. Common viral pathogens seemed, in a later analysis, to connect with several of the most significant clusters. The classifier reportedly diagnosed cytomegalovirus status with high sensitivity and specificity. Researchers catalogued 164 TCR beta chains as cytomegalovirus-associated.

In the case of this clone: Its target is unknown.

The CDR3 extends over 15 amino acids. Trimming at V came to 1 base and at J to 2 bases, leaving 1 base not matched to a gene. Germline CDR1 is SGDLS and CDR2 is YYNGEE. A multiplex PCR was run with 60 Vbeta primers and 13 Jbeta primers. Sequencing was performed with immunoSEQ multiplex PCR; in TCRdb, only in-frame clones are kept and a portion is missing. There are 210,000 or so clones in the sample; around 86% occur only once, and roughly 10% lies in the top ten. Sequenced input: PBMCs. This receptor was taken from a woman aged 45-59 years in good health and CMV-seropositive. The chain joins TRBV9 to TRBJ2-1, with 9 bases fitting TRBD1. DNA of the CDR3: TGTGCCAGCAGCGTAAGGGACAGGGCCTACAATGAGCAGTTCTTC. Amino acids: CASSVRDRAYNEQFF.